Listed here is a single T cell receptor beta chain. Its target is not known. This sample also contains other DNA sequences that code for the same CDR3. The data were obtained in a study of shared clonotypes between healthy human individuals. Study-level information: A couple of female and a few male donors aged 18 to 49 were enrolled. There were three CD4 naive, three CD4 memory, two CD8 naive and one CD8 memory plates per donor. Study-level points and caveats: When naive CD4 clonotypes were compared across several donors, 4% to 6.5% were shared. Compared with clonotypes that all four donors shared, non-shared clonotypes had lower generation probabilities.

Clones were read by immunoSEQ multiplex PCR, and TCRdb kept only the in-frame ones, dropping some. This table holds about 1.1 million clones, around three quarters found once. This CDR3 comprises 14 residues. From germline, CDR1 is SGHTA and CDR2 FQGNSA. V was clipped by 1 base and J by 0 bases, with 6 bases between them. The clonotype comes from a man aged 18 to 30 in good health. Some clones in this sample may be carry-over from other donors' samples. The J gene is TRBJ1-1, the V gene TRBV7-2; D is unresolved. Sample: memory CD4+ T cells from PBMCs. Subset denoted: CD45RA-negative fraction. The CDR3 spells CASSLGQLNTEAFF. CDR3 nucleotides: TGTGCCAGCAGCTTAGGGCAGTTGAACACTGAAGCTTTCTTT.